Below are 3 T cell receptor beta chains sequenced from a single sample in a study of cytomegalovirus exposure and HLA in healthy donors. The PCR ran on 60 Vbeta and 13 Jbeta primers. The data were produced by immunoSEQ multiplex PCR, yet TCRdb's version contains in-frame clones alone and is incomplete. The repertoire holds about 95,000 clones, with about four fifths as singletons. Sequencing used PBMCs. The receptors stem from a man aged 25-45 years in good health and CMV-seropositive.

The V gene is TRBV13, the J gene TRBJ2-1; 9 nucleotides match TRBD1. The junction had 12 bases not matched to a gene; V was cut back by 5 bases and J by 7 bases. The V gene's germline CDR1 is PRHDT and CDR2 FYEKMQ (reference sequence). This CDR3 region has 16 residues. This chain's CDR3 is CASSLGRDREGNEQFF. For the CDR3, the DNA is TGTGCCAGCAGCCTTGGGCGGGACAGGGAAGGAAATGAGCAGTTCTTC.

The genes are TRBV29-1 and TRBJ1-2; tentatively, D is TRBD1 (5 bases). Trimming removed 6 bases at V and 6 bases at J, with 23 bases between. The CDR3 extends over 15 amino acids. Germline V CDR1 and CDR2: SQVTM, ANQGSEA. The CDR3 protein is CSVATGTGIGDGYTF. DNA of the CDR3: TGCAGCGTAGCTACCGGGACTGGCATAGGGGATGGCTACACCTTC.

V gene TRBV5-8 combines with J gene TRBJ1-1, with a tentative D call TRBD1 (6 bases). CDR3 length: 17 residues. Trimming stripped 5 bases from V and 1 base from J, with 21 bases between. Germline V gene lookup returns CDR1 SGHTS and CDR2 YDEGEE. The CDR3, as DNA: TGTGCCAGCAGTTGGGGGGGCCTGTCGATGTGGAACACTGAAGCTTTCTTT. This gives the protein CASSWGGLSMWNTEAFF.